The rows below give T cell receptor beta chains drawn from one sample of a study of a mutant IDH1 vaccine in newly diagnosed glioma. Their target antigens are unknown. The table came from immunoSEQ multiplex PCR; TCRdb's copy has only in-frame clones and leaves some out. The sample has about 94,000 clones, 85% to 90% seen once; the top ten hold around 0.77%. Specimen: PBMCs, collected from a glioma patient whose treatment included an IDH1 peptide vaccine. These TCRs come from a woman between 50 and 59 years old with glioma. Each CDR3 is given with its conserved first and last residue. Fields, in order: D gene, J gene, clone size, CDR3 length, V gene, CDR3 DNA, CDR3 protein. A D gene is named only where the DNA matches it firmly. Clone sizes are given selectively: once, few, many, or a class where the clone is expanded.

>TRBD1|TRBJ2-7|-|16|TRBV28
TGTGCCAGCAGTCCCCCGACAGGGGGCGCTTTCTACGAGCAGTACTTC
CASSPPTGGAFYEQYF
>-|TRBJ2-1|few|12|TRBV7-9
TGTGCCAGCAGCTTATTCGCAACCGAGCAGTTCTTC
CASSLFATEQFF
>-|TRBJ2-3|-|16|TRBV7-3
TGTGCCAGCAGCTTATTTACAGGGCCAGGGCGGGATACGCAGTATTTT
CASSLFTGPGRDTQYF
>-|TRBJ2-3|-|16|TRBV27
TGTGCCAGCAGTTTCGACAGTCCTACTAGCACAGATACGCAGTATTTT
CASSFDSPTSTDTQYF
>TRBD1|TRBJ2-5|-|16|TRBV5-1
TGCGCCAGCAGCTTGGCCGGGACAGGGGGTCAAGAGACCCAGTACTTC
CASSLAGTGGQETQYF
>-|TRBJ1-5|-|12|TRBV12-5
TGTGCTAGTGGTTTGGTGGGGCAGCCCCAGCATTTT
CASGLVGQPQHF
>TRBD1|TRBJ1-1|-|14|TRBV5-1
TGCGCCAGCAGCTTACAGGGGGTCGAAACTGAAGCTTTCTTT
CASSLQGVETEAFF
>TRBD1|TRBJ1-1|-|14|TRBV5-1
TGCGCCAGCAGCTTTGAAGGACAGGCGGGTTCTGTTTTCTTT
CASSFEGQAGSVFF
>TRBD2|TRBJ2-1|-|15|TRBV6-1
TGTGCCAGCAGACCGACTAGCGGGAGTTTACCTGAGCAGTTCTTC
CASRPTSGSLPEQFF
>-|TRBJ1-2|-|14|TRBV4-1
TGCGCCAGCAGCCAAGCGGCAGGGGAAATAGGCTACACCTTC
CASSQAAGEIGYTF
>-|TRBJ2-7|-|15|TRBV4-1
TGCGCCAGCAGCCAAGCATCGGCGGGGATCTACGAGCAGTACTTC
CASSQASAGIYEQYF
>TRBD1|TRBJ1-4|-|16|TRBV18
TGTGCCAGCTCACGGTCCAGGGGGACAACTAATGAAAAACTGTTTTTT
CASSRSRGTTNEKLFF
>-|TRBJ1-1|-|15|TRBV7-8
TGTGCCAGCACCCGGGGCTGGGGCTCGAACACTGAAGCTTTCTTT
CASTRGWGSNTEAFF
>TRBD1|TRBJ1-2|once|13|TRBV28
TGTGCCAGCACCAGGGACAGGGCGGCCGGCTACACCTTC
CASTRDRAAGYTF
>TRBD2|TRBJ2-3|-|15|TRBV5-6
TGTGCCAGCAGGAGGCCCGGGGGGAGCACAGATACGCAGTATTTT
CASRRPGGSTDTQYF
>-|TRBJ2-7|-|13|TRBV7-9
TGTGCCAGCAGCTTAGGCAGGGGCTACGAGCAGTACTTC
CASSLGRGYEQYF
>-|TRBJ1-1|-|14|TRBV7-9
TGTGCCAGCAGCCAGCGGACAGCGGGGACTGAAGCTTTCTTT
CASSQRTAGTEAFF
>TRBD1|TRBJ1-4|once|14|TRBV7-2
TGTGCCAGCAGCCTCGGGACAGTTCGAGAAAAACTGTTTTTT
CASSLGTVREKLFF
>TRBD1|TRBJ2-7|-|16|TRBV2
TGTGCCAGCAGTGGACAGGGGGAGGGAGTAGCTTGCGAGCAGTACTTC
CASSGQGEGVACEQYF
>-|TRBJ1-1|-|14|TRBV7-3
TGTGCCAGCAGCTTAGATTTCAGGGCGACTGAAGCTTTCTTT
CASSLDFRATEAFF
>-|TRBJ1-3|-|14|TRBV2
TGTGCCAGCAAACAACAGGGACCGGGAAACACCATATATTTT
CASKQQGPGNTIYF
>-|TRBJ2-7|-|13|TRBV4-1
TGCGCCAGCAGCCAAGAACCACTTTACGAGCAGTACTTC
CASSQEPLYEQYF
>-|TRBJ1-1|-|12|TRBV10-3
TGTGCCATCAGTCCTTCCGGGACTGAAGCTTTCTTT
CAISPSGTEAFF
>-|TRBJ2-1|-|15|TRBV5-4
TGTGCCAGCAGCTTGGGTGGGCGGGGAGACAATGAGCAGTTCTTC
CASSLGGRGDNEQFF
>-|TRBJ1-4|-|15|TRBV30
TGTGCCTGGAGGGCACGGGAACTAACTAATGAAAAACTGTTTTTT
CAWRARELTNEKLFF
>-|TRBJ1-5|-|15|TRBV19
TGTGCCAGTAGTATAATCCCGGGAGCGGATCAGCCCCAGCATTTT
CASSIIPGADQPQHF
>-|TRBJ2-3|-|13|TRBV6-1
TGTGCCAGCAGTGGGTTCGTCACAGATACGCAGTATTTT
CASSGFVTDTQYF
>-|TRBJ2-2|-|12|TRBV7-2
TGTGCCAGCAGCTATTACACCGGGGAGCTGTTTTTT
CASSYYTGELFF
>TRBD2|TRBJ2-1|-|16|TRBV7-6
TGTGCCAGCAGCTTATGGTCCAGCGGGATTGTCAATGAGCAGTTCTTC
CASSLWSSGIVNEQFF
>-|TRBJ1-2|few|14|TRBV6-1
TGTGCCAGCAGTCCCGATCCAGCCTACTATGGCTACACCTTC
CASSPDPAYYGYTF
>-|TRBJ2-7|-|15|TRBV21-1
TGTGCCAGCAGCAGAAGGGTACGGGAACCCTACGAGCAGTACTTC
CASSRRVREPYEQYF
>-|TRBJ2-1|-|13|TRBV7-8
TGTGCCAGCAGCCCCAGCGCGGGACGGGAGCAGTTCTTC
CASSPSAGREQFF
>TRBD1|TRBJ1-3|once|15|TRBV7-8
TGTGCCAGCAGCTTAGAGACAGGGGGCCGGCACACCATATATTTT
CASSLETGGRHTIYF
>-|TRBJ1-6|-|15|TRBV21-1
TGTGCCAGCAGCAGCCCGGGACCGACGAATTCACCCCTCCACTTT
CASSSPGPTNSPLHF
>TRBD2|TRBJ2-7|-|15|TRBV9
TGTGCCAGCAGCGCGCTAGCGGGAGAGTTTTACGAGCAGTACTTC
CASSALAGEFYEQYF
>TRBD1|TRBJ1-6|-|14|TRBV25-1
TGTGCCAGCAGTAGAGGGACAGCCAATTCACCCCTCCACTTT
CASSRGTANSPLHF
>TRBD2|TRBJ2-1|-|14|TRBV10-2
TGCGCCAGCAGCGGGACTAGCGGATACAATGAGCAGTTCTTC
CASSGTSGYNEQFF
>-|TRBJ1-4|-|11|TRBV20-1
TGCAGTGCTAGTTATCGCGAAAAACTGTTTTTT
CSASYREKLFF
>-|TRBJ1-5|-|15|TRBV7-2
TGTGCCAGCAGCTTAGAGCCAGGGGCCAATCAGCCCCAGCATTTT
CASSLEPGANQPQHF
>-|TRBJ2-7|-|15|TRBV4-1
TGCGCCAGCAGCCAAGCGCAACAGGGATTCTACGAGCAGTACTTC
CASSQAQQGFYEQYF
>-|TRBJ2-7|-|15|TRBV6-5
TGTGCCAGCAGTTACGAACGGGTGGGAGCCTACGAGCAGTACTTC
CASSYERVGAYEQYF
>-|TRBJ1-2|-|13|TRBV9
TGTGCCAGCTCCCAGGGCCTAACGCGAGGCTACACCTTC
CASSQGLTRGYTF
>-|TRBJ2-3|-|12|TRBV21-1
TGTGCCAGCAGACCACGACAGGGAACGCAGTATTTT
CASRPRQGTQYF
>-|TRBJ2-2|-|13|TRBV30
TGTGCCCGAGGATCAACGAACACCGGGGAGCTGTTTTTT
CARGSTNTGELFF
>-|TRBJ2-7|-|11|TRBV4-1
TGCGCCAGCAGCCAAGGGGACGAGCAGTACTTC
CASSQGDEQYF
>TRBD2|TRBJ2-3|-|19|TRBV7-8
TGTGCCAGCAGCCCCACCTATTCAGGGACTAGCGGAAGCACAGATACGCAGTATTTT
CASSPTYSGTSGSTDTQYF
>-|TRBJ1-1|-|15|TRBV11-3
TGTGCCAGCAGCTTAGTCGGACCCATGAACACTGAAGCTTTCTTT
CASSLVGPMNTEAFF
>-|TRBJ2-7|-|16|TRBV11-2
TGTGCCAGCAGCAAACTAAAAGGACAGCAGTCCTACGAGCAGTACTTC
CASSKLKGQQSYEQYF
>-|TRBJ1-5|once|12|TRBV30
TGTGCCTGGAGCTCAGGAGGTGGGCCCCAGCATTTT
CAWSSGGGPQHF
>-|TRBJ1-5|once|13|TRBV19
TGTGCCAGTAGAAGGGATAGAAATCAGCCCCAGCATTTT
CASRRDRNQPQHF
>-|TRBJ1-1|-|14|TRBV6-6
TGTGCCAGCCAGGGGAGCTCAATGAACACTGAAGCTTTCTTT
CASQGSSMNTEAFF
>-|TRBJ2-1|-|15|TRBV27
TGTGCCAGCAGCCCCACGAAGGGATGGGTCAATGAGCAGTTCTTC
CASSPTKGWVNEQFF
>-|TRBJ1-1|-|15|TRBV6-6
TGTGCCAGCAGTTACTCACAGGGAATGAACACTGAAGCTTTCTTT
CASSYSQGMNTEAFF